This T cell receptor (beta chain) was sequenced in a study of blood T cell repertoires in COVID-19 (dated by TCRdb to the early 2020s). For the wider study: Samples covering the acute and convalescent phases of COVID-19 were provided by collaborators in the United States, Italy and Spain. HLA class I and class II types, where available, came from metadata supplied by the sample provider rather than from assay-based typing. A de-identified subject ID, COVID-19 status, age in years and sex were almost always included in the sample metadata. Deeply sampled blood TCRbeta repertoires from subjects exposed to, actively infected with, or recovered from COVID-19 were included in the dataset. The material from the prospective study consisted of cDNA or gDNA derived from T cells, B-cell-depleted T cells, or PBMCs. The repertoires were released in a freely available public database intended as a resource for research on the immune response to SARS-CoV-2. The samples were drawn from two sources: the first 160 participants of the ongoing ImmuneRACE study, and 1,254 subjects contributed by 6 global collaborators.

The immunoSEQ Assay, a bias-controlled multiplex PCR, was used to amplify TCRbeta CDR3 regions from genomic DNA. The paper's data handling went like this. Within the assay, amplification of reference gene primers was used to estimate how many nucleated cells each sample contained. Sequence reads were collapsed and filtered to measure the absolute abundance of every unique TCRbeta CDR3 rearrangement. For each sample, productive Simpson clonality was calculated as the square root of Simpson's diversity index over productive rearrangements. TCRdb retrieved this table from immuneACCESS and kept in-frame rearrangements only. Not all clones are present; in checked studies, unresolved V genes account for under half, and no reason is known for the remainder. V and J calls and clone size are those listed in that table; D and trimming were worked out from the DNA. This sample is represented by around 320,000 clones; almost 85% of them were singletons. The ten largest clonotypes hold around 7.8% of the sample.

The collaborating institutions used their own protocols to collect whole blood in K2EDTA tubes. Collaborator samples were shipped for TCRbeta analysis as frozen whole blood, isolated PBMCs, or DNA extracted from either sample type. Its CDR3 holds 13 amino acids, cysteine through phenylalanine. Kept here is only the CDR3 DNA, which spans 39 bases and is read in frame from base 1. The germline V gene provides CDR1 MNHEY and CDR2 SVGAGI. V sheds 0 bases and J sheds 6 bases, leaving 6 bases between their ends. Study-wide findings and limitations: The quantity of clinical and demographic metadata differed by source and by participant and was supplied without curation.

A word on this clone: Its antigen target is currently unknown. Per-base quality was not reported, and no clone a single base away is much larger than it.

The TCR comes from a human donor in a cohort sampled during active COVID-19. Recombination connected TRBV6-5 to TRBJ1-5; the D gene lacks a confident call. What was sequenced was peripheral blood. The bases read TGTGCCAGCAGTTACTCTATCTTTCAGCCCCAGCATTTT. This codes for CASSYSIFQPQHF.